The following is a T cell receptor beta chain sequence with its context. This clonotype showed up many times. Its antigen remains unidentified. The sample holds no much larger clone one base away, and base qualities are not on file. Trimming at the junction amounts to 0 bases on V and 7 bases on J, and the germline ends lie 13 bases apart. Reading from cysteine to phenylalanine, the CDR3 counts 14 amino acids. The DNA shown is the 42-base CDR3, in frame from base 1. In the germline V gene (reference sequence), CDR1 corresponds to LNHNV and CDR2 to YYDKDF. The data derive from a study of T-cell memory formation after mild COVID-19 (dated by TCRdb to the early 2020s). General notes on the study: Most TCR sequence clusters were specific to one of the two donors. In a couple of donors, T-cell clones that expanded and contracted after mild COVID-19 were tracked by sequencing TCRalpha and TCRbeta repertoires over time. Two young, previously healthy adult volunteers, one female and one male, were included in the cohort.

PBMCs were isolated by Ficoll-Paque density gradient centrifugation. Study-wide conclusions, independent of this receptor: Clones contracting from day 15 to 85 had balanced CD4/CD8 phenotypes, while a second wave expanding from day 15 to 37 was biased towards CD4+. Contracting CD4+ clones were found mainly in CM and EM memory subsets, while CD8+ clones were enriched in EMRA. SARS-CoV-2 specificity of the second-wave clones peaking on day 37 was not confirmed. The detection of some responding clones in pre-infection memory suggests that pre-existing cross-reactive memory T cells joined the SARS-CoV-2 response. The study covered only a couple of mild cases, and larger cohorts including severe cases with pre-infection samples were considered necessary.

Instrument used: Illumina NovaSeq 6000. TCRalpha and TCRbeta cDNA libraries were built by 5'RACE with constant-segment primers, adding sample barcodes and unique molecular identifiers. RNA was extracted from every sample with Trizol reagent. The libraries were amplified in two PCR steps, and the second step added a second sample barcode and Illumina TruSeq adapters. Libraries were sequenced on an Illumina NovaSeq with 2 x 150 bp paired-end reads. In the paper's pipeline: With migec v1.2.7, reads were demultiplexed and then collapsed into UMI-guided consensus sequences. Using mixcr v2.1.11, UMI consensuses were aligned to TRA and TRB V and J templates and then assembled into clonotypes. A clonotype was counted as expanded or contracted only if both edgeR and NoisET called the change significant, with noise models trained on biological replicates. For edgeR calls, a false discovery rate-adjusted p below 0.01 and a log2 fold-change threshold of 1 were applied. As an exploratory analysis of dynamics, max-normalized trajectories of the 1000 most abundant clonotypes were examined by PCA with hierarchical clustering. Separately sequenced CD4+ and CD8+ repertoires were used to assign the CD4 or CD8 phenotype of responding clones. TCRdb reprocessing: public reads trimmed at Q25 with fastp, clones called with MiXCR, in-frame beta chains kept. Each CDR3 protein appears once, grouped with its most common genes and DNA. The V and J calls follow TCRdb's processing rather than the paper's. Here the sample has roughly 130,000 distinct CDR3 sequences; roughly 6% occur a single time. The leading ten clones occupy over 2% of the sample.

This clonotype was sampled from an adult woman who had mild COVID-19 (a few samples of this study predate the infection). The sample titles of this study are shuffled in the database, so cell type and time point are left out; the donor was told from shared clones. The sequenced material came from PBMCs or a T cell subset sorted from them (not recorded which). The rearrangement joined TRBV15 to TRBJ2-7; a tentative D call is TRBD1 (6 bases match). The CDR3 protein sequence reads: CATSRDRGFGEQYF. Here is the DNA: TGTGCCACCAGCAGAGATAGGGGGTTCGGGGAGCAGTACTTC.